This TCR beta chain was identified in a study of OX40 agonist ivuxolimab in advanced cancers. Study-wide background: Intravenous ivuxolimab at 0.01 to 10 mg/kg was given to patients every 2 weeks. Prior anti-PD-1, anti-PD-L1 or anti-CTLA-4 therapy did not bar entry, and more than 35% had some.

The CDR3 sequence is 13 residues long. Germline V CDR1 and CDR2: MNHEY, SVGAGI. Between the trimmed V and J ends, which lost 0 bases and 1 base, there was a span of 3 bases. TCRdb's copy holds only in-frame clones and misses some; the assay was immunoSEQ multiplex PCR. The sample includes roughly 45,000 clones, around 79% seen only once; the top ten take 6.5% to 9.5%. This chain uses TRBV6-5 with TRBJ1-1; no clear D. This specimen consisted of CD4+ or CD8+ T cells sorted from blood, obtained in a trial of the OX40 agonist ivuxolimab. The TCR sequence derives from an adult with an advanced solid tumor such as melanoma, head and neck, liver or kidney cancer. This CDR3 reads CASSYSENTEAFF. DNA of the CDR3: TGTGCCAGCAGTTACTCGGAGAACACTGAAGCTTTCTTT.